These 5 T cell receptor beta chains were all obtained from the same sample, sequenced in a study of spatial heterogeneity in lung cancer. No antigen is known for these receptors. TCRdb used MiXCR to reprocess the 5' RACE reads, holding one entry per CDR3 protein. This sample yields about 13,000 distinct CDR3 sequences, of which 4.5% to 5.5% are seen a single time; 20% to 25% belongs to the top ten. Time point meaning: sample taken at primary tumor resection. Whole-study results and caveats: The number of expanded tumor alpha and beta chains correlated with mutation number.

The sequences come from lung tumor tissue, collected at surgery. The receptor source for this set is a male donor with early-stage non-small cell lung cancer.

This clonotype was observed at least ten times. The library was built for alpha chains, so this beta chain is an off-target read and its size means little. The chain carries TRBV7-2 and TRBJ1-5, with D hard to call. CDR1 SGHTA and CDR2 FQGNSA come from the germline V gene. V was shortened by 3 bases and J by 2 bases, with 11 bases between the two germline ends. CDR3 size: 15 residues. CDR3 sequence: CASSFGVSGNQPQHF. Here the CDR3 DNA reads TGTGCCAGCAGCTTTGGGGTTTCGGGCAATCAGCCCCAGCATTTT.

This clonotype was counted ten times or more. This beta chain appears as a stray read in a library generated for alpha chains; its size is not informative. The genes are TRBV5-5 and TRBJ1-1; 7 bases map to TRBD1. This CDR3 region has 16 residues. V was clipped by 1 base and J by 2 bases; unmatched bases: 8. The V gene's germline CDR1 is SGHKS and CDR2 YYEKEE (reference sequence). The CDR3 DNA reads as TGTGCCAGCAGCTTGCTCACAGGGGAAGGTAACACTGAAGCTTTCTTT. It codes for CASSLLTGEGNTEAFF. The variable domain in full, completed from reference TRBV5-5 and TRBJ1-1, reads DAGVTQSPTHLIKTRGQQVTLRCSPISGHKSVSWYQQVLGQGPQFIFQYYEKEERGRGNFPDRFSARQFPNYSSELNVNALLLGDSALYLCASSLLTGEGNTEAFFGQGTRLTVV.

This clonotype was seen at least ten times. The junction differs from germline at one of its ends, possibly a read error. This beta chain is an unintended read in a library built for alpha chains; its size means little. The chain combines TRBV27 with TRBJ2-2; perhaps D is TRBD1 or TRBD2 (5 bases each). Germline CDR1 MNHEY, CDR2 SMNVEV (reference sequence). CDR3 size: 14 residues. The CDR3 loop is CASSFSGMGTGELF. Here the CDR3 DNA reads TGTGCCAGCAGTTTCTCAGGGATGGGCACCGGGGAGCTGTTT.

This clonotype appeared many times. The library was designed around alpha chains, so this beta chain is a stray read whose abundance carries little weight. The chain couples TRBV6-7 to TRBJ2-7; 8 bases line up with TRBD2. TRBV6-7 is an open reading frame, and its role is uncertain. V shed 2 bases, J shed 2 bases, and the junction held 8 bases outside the gene matches. CDR3 length: 16 residues. The CDR3 DNA is TGTGCCAGCAGTTACCGGCGGCGGGGGGCGACCTACGAGCAGTACTTC. Translated: CASSYRRRGATYEQYF.

With regard to this clonotype: This may be a read error: a much more frequent sequence differs by one nucleotide. This beta chain appears as a stray read in a library generated for alpha chains; its size is not informative. The J gene is TRBJ2-7, the V gene TRBV7-6, with D unresolved. Germline CDR1 is SGHVS and CDR2 is FNYEAQ. Trimming took off 3 bases at V and 6 bases at J, with 12 bases between the two ends. The CDR3 totals 13 residues. For the CDR3, the DNA is TGTGCCAGCAGCTTTGGTAACACCTGCGAGCAGTACTTC. It codes for CASSFGNTCEQYF.